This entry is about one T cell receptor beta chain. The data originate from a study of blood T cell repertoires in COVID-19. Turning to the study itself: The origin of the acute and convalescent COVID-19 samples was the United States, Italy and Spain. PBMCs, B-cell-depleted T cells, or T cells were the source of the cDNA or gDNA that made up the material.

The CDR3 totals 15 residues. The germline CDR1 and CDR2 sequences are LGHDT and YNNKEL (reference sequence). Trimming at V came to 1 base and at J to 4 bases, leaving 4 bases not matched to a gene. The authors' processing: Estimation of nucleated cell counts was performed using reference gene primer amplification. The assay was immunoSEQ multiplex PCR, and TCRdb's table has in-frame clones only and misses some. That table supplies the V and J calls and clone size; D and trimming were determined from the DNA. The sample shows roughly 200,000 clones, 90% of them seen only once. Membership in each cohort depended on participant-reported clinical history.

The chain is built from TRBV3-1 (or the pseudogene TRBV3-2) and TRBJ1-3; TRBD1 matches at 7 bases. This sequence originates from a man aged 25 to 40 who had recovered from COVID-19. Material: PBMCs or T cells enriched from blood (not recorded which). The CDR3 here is CASSQGSGGGNTIYF. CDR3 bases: TGTGCCAGCAGCCAAGGTTCAGGGGGGGGAAACACCATATATTTT.